The 9 T cell receptor beta chains given below trace back to one sample, sequenced in a study of shared clonotypes between healthy human individuals. The table came from immunoSEQ multiplex PCR; TCRdb's copy has only in-frame clones and leaves some out. This table has roughly 590,000 clones, around 95% appearing once. CD45RO-negative, CCR7-selected cells formed the naive CD8 fraction, which excluded terminally differentiated effector memory CD45RA+ cells. The specimen sequenced was naive CD8+ T cells sorted from blood. Source of these receptors: a woman in her 30s in good health.

This clone was recorded once. The chain has TRBV27 and TRBJ2-7, with D possibly TRBD2 on 6 matching bases. The CDR3 has 14 residues. Germline CDR1 MNHEY, CDR2 SMNVEV (reference sequence). V lost 3 bases and J lost 5, with 14 bases in between. The CDR3 DNA reads as TGTGCCAGCAGTTTCGGGGGTCGGTCTCACGAGCAGTACTTC. Translation: CASSFGGRSHEQYF.

This clone was found once. This chain connects TRBV19 to TRBJ1-2; 7 bases align to TRBD1. The CDR3 contains 12 residues. The germline CDR1 and CDR2 sequences are LNHDA and SQIVND (reference sequence). The J segment lost 8 bases and the V segment lost 5 bases, leaving 5 bases of the junction unmatched. CDR3 region: CASSYGTDGYTF. CDR3 DNA sequence: TGTGCCAGTAGTTACGGGACAGACGGCTACACCTTC.

This sequence joins TRBV5-4 and TRBJ2-7; D possibly corresponds to TRBD1 (5 bases). The V and J ends lost 1 base and 4 bases respectively, with 9 bases between them. Germline V gene lookup returns CDR1 SGHNT and CDR2 YYREEE (reference sequence). This CDR3 region has 13 residues. CDR3 residues: CASSLRGGYEQYF. The DNA for the CDR3 is TGTGCCAGCAGCTTGAGGGGTGGATACGAGCAGTACTTC. Complete variable domain (other parts from reference TRBV5-4 and TRBJ2-7): ETGVTQSPTHLIKTRGQQVTLRCSSQSGHNTVSWYQQALGQGPQFIFQYYREEENGRGNFPPRFSGLQFPNYSSELNVNALELDDSALYLCASSLRGGYEQYFGPGTRLTVT.

The chain recombines TRBV5-6 with TRBJ1-2, with D uncertain. The CDR3 extends over 15 amino acids. The V end was cut by 0 bases, the J end by 5 bases, with 14 bases between. Germline V CDR1 and CDR2: SGHDT, YYEEEE. The CDR3 DNA follows: TGTGCCAGCAGCTTGGATTTCCCCTGGGGTTATGGCTACACCTTC. This codes for CASSLDFPWGYGYTF. Supplemented by reference TRBV5-6 and TRBJ1-2, the full variable domain reads DAGVTQSPTHLIKTRGQQVTLRCSPKSGHDTVSWYQQALGQGPQFIFQYYEEEERQRGNFPDRFSGHQFPNYSSELNVNALLLGDSALYLCASSLDFPWGYGYTFGSGTRLTVV.

CDR3 DNA: TGCGCCAGCAGCCCCGAGAGATATGAAAAACTGTTTTTT. It translates to CASSPERYEKLFF. The rearrangement joins TRBV4-1 to TRBJ1-4, with D unclear. V was shortened by 4 bases and J by 6 bases, with 9 bases between the two germline ends. Germline lookup yields CDR1 MGHRA and CDR2 YSYEKL. The CDR3 has 13 residues.

The gene calls are TRBV6-5 and TRBJ2-3; 8 nucleotides align to TRBD1. There are 15 residues in the CDR3. The V gene's germline CDR1 is MNHEY and CDR2 SVGAGI. V was clipped by 2 bases and J by 1 base; unmatched bases: 2. In DNA, the CDR3 is TGTGCCAGCAGTTACCAGACAGGGGGCACAGATACGCAGTATTTT. Its translation is CASSYQTGGTDTQYF.

This clone has only one observation. The CDR3 region is CASSLSPQIAGNTEAFF. DNA for the CDR3: TGTGCCAGCAGTTTATCGCCCCAAATCGCAGGGAACACTGAAGCTTTCTTT. The chain links TRBV28 to TRBJ1-1; no reliable D call. The germline V gene has CDR1 MDHEN and CDR2 SYDVKM. The V end lost 1 base, the J end lost 1 base, and 16 bases lay between the germline ends. The length of the CDR3 is 17 residues.

V and J are TRBV7-6 and TRBJ2-1; TRBD2 agrees at 12 bases. Trimming removed 0 bases from V and 8 bases from J; junction bases left unmatched: 5. This CDR3 spans 16 amino acids. The germline CDR1 and CDR2 sequences are SGHVS and FNYEAQ. This CDR3 is CASSLALAGGPHEQFF. CDR3 sequence (DNA): TGTGCCAGCAGCTTAGCGCTAGCGGGAGGGCCGCATGAGCAGTTCTTC.

This chain links TRBV5-4 with TRBJ2-7; the match to TRBD1 covers 8 bases. V lost 4 bases to trimming and J lost 3 bases; unmatched junction nucleotides: 6. CDR1 and CDR2 (germline): SGHNT, YYREEE (reference sequence). This CDR3 is built from 14 residues. The DNA for the CDR3 is TGTGCCAGCAGCACGAACAGGGGGTACTACGAGCAGTACTTC. As protein: CASSTNRGYYEQYF.